This section outlines one TCR beta chain sequence together with its context. Unique molecular identifiers were built into the TCRbeta library. From the PCR reads, TCRdb called clonotypes with MiXCR, one entry per CDR3 protein. The data hold roughly 500,000 distinct CDR3 sequences, with approximately 32% observed a single time. Germline V lookup: CDR1 LNHNV, CDR2 YYDKDF (reference sequence). The CDR3 covers 17 residues. J was trimmed by 0 bases and V by 4 bases; bases with no gene match: 4. The data belong to a study of T-cell reconstitution after alpha-beta-depleted transplantation in children. The chain carries TRBV15 and TRBJ1-5; 12 bases agree with TRBD1. The specimen was PBMCs from the stem cell graft donor, collected from the stem cell graft. The origin of this receptor is a human donor who donated a stem cell graft to a child with aplastic anemia. CDR3 in amino acids: CATSKGTGGLSNQPQHF. The CDR3 bases are TGTGCCACCAGCAAAGGGACAGGGGGCCTTAGCAATCAGCCCCAGCATTTT.